The clone carrying this T cell receptor beta chain was counted many times. Its matching antigen is unknown. Germline loops: CDR1 DFQATT, CDR2 SNEGSKA (reference sequence). The length of the CDR3 is 16 residues. V lost 2 bases to trimming and J lost 2 bases; unmatched junction nucleotides: 7. This sample is part of a study of regulatory T cells in long-lasting Graves disease. Time point: newly diagnosed GD, antithyroid drugs for less than 3 months. PBMC RNA was the source of the TCR library. Study-level points and caveats: Results may be inaccurate due to the small sample size. TCR diversity was lower in persistent Graves' patients (versus newly diagnosed ones). Persistent disease favored TRBV28, TRBJ1-2 and TRBJ2-5.

Both iRepertoire HTBI primers and Arm-PCR of CDR3 regions were used to build the TCR beta libraries. TCRdb re-analysed the multiplex PCR reads in MiXCR, keeping a single row per CDR3 protein. Here the sample spans about 240,000 distinct CDR3 sequences, 20% to 25% being singletons. The sample was peripheral blood mononuclear cells (PBMCs), taken at new diagnosis, from a patient treated with antithyroid drugs. The V call is TRBV20-1, the J call TRBJ2-3, with 10 bases identical to TRBD2. This clonotype was sampled from a female donor with Graves disease. The CDR3 nucleotides are TGCAGTGCTAGACGGAGGACTAGCGGTTACACAGATACGCAGTATTTT. Amino acids: CSARRRTSGYTDTQYF.